The 26 T cell receptor beta chains reported below all come from one sample, sequenced in a study of Graves' ophthalmopathy and Graves' hyperthyroidism. RNA transcripts were the template, and TCR beta CDR3 regions were amplified from them. HTBI-primed RT-PCR formed the first round, and a multiplex PCR formed the second. TCRdb reprocessed the multiplex PCR reads with MiXCR, giving one entry per CDR3 protein. The data contain 300,000 to 500,000 distinct CDR3 sequences, over 15% of them seen just once; the ten biggest clones take up approximately 7%. Sequencing input: peripheral blood. The receptors derive from a woman aged 18-29 years with stable Graves' hyperthyroidism.

This clonotype has a count of ten or more. The rearrangement joins TRBV12-5 to TRBJ2-5; TRBD1 might be the D (5 bases). The CDR3 loop spans 14 amino acids. Germline V CDR1 and CDR2: LGHNT, FRNRAP. Trimming stripped 0 bases from V and 3 bases from J, with 8 bases between. As DNA, the CDR3 is TGTGCTAGTGGTTTGGTGCCCAGGGAAGAGACCCAGTACTTC. Residues: CASGLVPREETQYF.

This clonotype was counted a single time. This chain connects TRBV10-3 to TRBJ2-5, with D maybe TRBD1 (6 bases). Looked up from germline, CDR1 is ENHRY and CDR2 is SYGVKD. Trimming took 1 base from V and 2 from J, leaving 11 bases between them. This CDR3 is 15 amino acids long. CDR3 nucleotides: TGTGCCATCAGTGAGTGGACAGCGTTACAAGAGACCCAGTACTTC. As protein: CAISEWTALQETQYF.

The chain links TRBV9 to TRBJ2-7; no clear D gene. V dropped 5 bases and J dropped 5 bases, with 14 bases sitting between them. This CDR3 comprises 13 residues. Germline lookup yields CDR1 SGDLS and CDR2 YYNGEE. CDR3 region: CASSEDLFHEQYF. The CDR3 DNA follows: TGTGCCAGCAGTGAGGACCTGTTCCACGAGCAGTACTTC.

CDR3 sequence (DNA): TGTGCCAGCAGTTACGGGTTACAGGGGAGTGAAGCTTTCTTT. It codes for CASSYGLQGSEAFF. V gene TRBV6-5 combines with J gene TRBJ1-1; 7 bases are a match to TRBD1. The germline gives CDR1 MNHEY, CDR2 SVGAGI. V shed 2 bases and J 7 bases; nucleotides not matched to a gene: 7. There are 14 residues in the CDR3.

The rearrangement joins TRBV6-1 to TRBJ2-7; 7 bases match TRBD2. The V gene end was trimmed by 5 bases and the J gene end by 0 bases; junction bases not matched to a gene: 4. The germline V gene has CDR1 MNHNS and CDR2 SASEGT. CDR3 length equals 14 residues. The CDR3 loop is CASSKGGSSYEQYF. In DNA, the CDR3 is TGTGCCAGCAGTAAAGGCGGGAGCTCCTACGAGCAGTACTTC.

This clonotype was observed at least ten times. This chain joins TRBV18 and TRBJ1-6; D unresolved. Germline V gene sequence: CDR1 KGHSH, CDR2 LQKENI. V was trimmed by 6 bases and J by 9 bases, leaving 12 bases between them. The CDR3 loop spans 13 amino acids. CDR3 amino acids: CASSPSGRSPLHF. As DNA, the CDR3 is TGTGCCAGCTCCCCCTCCGGACGTTCACCCCTCCACTTT.

This clonotype showed up many times. V usage is TRBV11-2 and J usage is TRBJ2-7, with 10 bases matching TRBD1. CDR3 length: 18 residues. V lost 5 bases and J lost 4; bases outside the gene matches: 17. The germline CDR1 and CDR2 sequences are SGHAT and FQNNGV. CDR3 bases: TGTGCCAGCAGCCCAATAACCCGGGGGACAGGGGTCACATACGAGCAGTACTTC. Amino acid sequence: CASSPITRGTGVTYEQYF. Drawing the rest from reference TRBV11-2 and TRBJ2-7, the complete variable domain is EAGVAQSPRYKIIEKRQSVAFWCNPISGHATLYWYQQILGQGPKLLIQFQNNGVVDDSQLPKDRFSAERLKGVDSTLKIQPAKLEDSAVYLCASSPITRGTGVTYEQYFGPGTRLTVT.

This clonotype was seen at least ten times. The chain couples TRBV6-1 to TRBJ1-6; the match to TRBD1 covers 8 bases. Germline V gene lookup returns CDR1 MNHNS and CDR2 SASEGT. The trim removed 7 bases at V and 4 bases at J, leaving 9 bases unmatched. The CDR3 is 16 amino acids. As DNA, the CDR3 is TGTGCCAGCACCCCCGGACAGGGACGGTATAATTCACCCCTCCACTTT. It translates to CASTPGQGRYNSPLHF.

Many counts were recorded for this clonotype. This chain connects TRBV6-5 to TRBJ2-5, with D possibly being TRBD1 (6 bases). The germline V gene encodes CDR1 MNHEY and CDR2 SVGAGI. The CDR3 contains 14 residues. Trimming took 2 bases from V and 4 from J, leaving 11 bases between them. The CDR3 DNA sequence: TGTGCCAGCAGTTACCTCCAGGGGCGAGAGACCCAGTACTTC. It specifies CASSYLQGRETQYF.

This clonotype was picked up many times. The gene calls are TRBV20-1 and TRBJ1-5, with 7 bases fitting TRBD1. Trimming cost V 2 bases and J 4 bases; bases outside gene matches: 11. This CDR3 comprises 16 residues. Germline CDR1 reads DFQATT; CDR2 reads SNEGSKA (reference sequence). The CDR3 DNA sequence: TGCAGTGCTAGAAGAAATCAGGGGGTACAGAATCAGCCCCAGCATTTT. This translates into CSARRNQGVQNQPQHF.

This clonotype was detected ten times or more. This chain connects TRBV7-8 to TRBJ1-3, with a possible D match to TRBD1 (6 bases). Trimming removed 0 bases from V and 0 bases from J, with 9 bases in between. This CDR3 has 16 amino acids. The germline V gene has CDR1 SGHVS and CDR2 FQNEAQ. In DNA, the CDR3 is TGTGCCAGCAGCTTAGCCGGGGGCCACTCTGGAAACACCATATATTTT. As protein: CASSLAGGHSGNTIYF.

This clonotype was detected only a few times. A much more abundant neighbour one base away suggests this may be a read error. A read error is likely, as this CDR3 ends without the conserved phenylalanine or tryptophan. The genes are TRBV20-1 and TRBJ1-6; D possibly corresponds to TRBD1 (5 bases). V lost 3 bases to trimming and J lost 10 bases, with 13 bases between them. The CDR3 has 13 residues. Germline V CDR1 and CDR2: DFQATT, SNEGSKA (reference sequence). This CDR3 reads CSARIQGSSPLHL. CDR3 bases: TGCAGTGCTAGGATTCAGGGAAGCTCACCCCTCCACCTT.

The table lists this clonotype with many counts. The gene calls are TRBV28 and TRBJ1-2; possible D gene TRBD1, 6 bases. Germline loops: CDR1 MDHEN, CDR2 SYDVKM. Trimming shortened V by 6 bases and J by 5 bases, and 22 bases separated the two germline ends. The CDR3 spans 16 residues. CDR3 amino acids: CASSRRGARGEYGYTF. In nucleotides, the CDR3 is TGTGCCAGCAGCCGTAGAGGGGCCAGGGGCGAGTATGGCTACACCTTC.

This clonotype was observed many times. The rearrangement uses TRBV20-1 and TRBJ1-2; 8 bases fit TRBD1. Germline-derived CDR1 and CDR2 are DFQATT and SNEGSKA (reference sequence). This CDR3 is built from 13 residues. The junction had 6 bases not matched to a gene; V was cut back by 7 bases and J by 2 bases. CDR3 loop: CSGLDRGNYGYTF. CDR3 DNA: TGCAGTGGCCTCGACAGGGGAAACTATGGCTACACCTTC.

This clonotype was seen at least ten times. This chain links TRBV20-1 with TRBJ2-7; 7 nucleotides line up with TRBD1. Trimming removed 6 bases from V and 0 bases from J; junction bases left unmatched: 5. Germline CDR1 and CDR2: DFQATT and SNEGSKA (reference sequence). This CDR3 has 13 residues. CDR3 sequence reads: CSAPGTASYEQYF. In nucleotides, the CDR3 is TGCAGTGCACCCGGGACAGCCTCCTACGAGCAGTACTTC.

In this sample, this clonotype turned up many times. The chain's CDR3 is CASSLGETSYGYTF. CDR3 DNA sequence: TGTGCCAGCAGTTTAGGAGAGACATCCTATGGCTACACCTTC. This chain uses TRBV12-3 or TRBV12-4 with TRBJ1-2; D remains ambiguous. The CDR3 length is 14 residues. The V gene lost 1 base and the J gene lost 4 bases, with 10 bases spanning the gap.

The V and J genes are TRBV5-5 and TRBJ2-4, with D perhaps matching TRBD1 (5 bases). Trimming left V 4 bases short and J 3 bases short, with 20 bases between. The germline CDR1 and CDR2 sequences are SGHKS and YYEKEE (reference sequence). The CDR3 runs 17 residues. The CDR3 loop is CASSGYRQLPFKNIQYF. CDR3 in DNA: TGTGCCAGCAGCGGATACCGACAGCTCCCTTTCAAAAACATTCAGTACTTC.

In its sample, this clonotype was seen many times. This chain connects TRBV20-1 to TRBJ1-1, with D uncertain. Trimming removed 6 bases at V and 0 bases at J, with 17 bases between. CDR1 and CDR2 (germline): DFQATT, SNEGSKA (reference sequence). This CDR3 comprises 15 residues. For the CDR3, the DNA is TGCAGTGCCCAAGGACTCCCCGGGCTGAACACTGAAGCTTTCTTT. This encodes CSAQGLPGLNTEAFF.

This clonotype has only a few counts. The chain joins TRBV5-1 to TRBJ1-2, with D perhaps TRBD1 (6 bases). Germline V gives CDR1 SGHRS, CDR2 YFSETQ. V lost 6 bases and J lost 8, with 20 bases in between. The CDR3 has 14 amino acids. CDR3 in amino acids: CASNFGQSRGGYTF. The CDR3 DNA reads TGCGCCAGCAACTTTGGACAGTCAAGAGGGGGCTACACCTTC.

The chain joins TRBV4-1 to TRBJ1-1; the D gene is possibly TRBD1 (5 bases). Between the trimmed V and J ends, which lost 3 bases and 8 bases, there was a span of 22 bases. Germline V gene sequence: CDR1 MGHRA, CDR2 YSYEKL. This CDR3 spans 16 amino acids. CDR3: CASSHPGRRDVTEAFF. The CDR3 DNA sequence: TGCGCCAGCAGCCACCCCGGACGGCGGGACGTGACGGAAGCTTTCTTT.

Ten or more counts support this clonotype. V and J are TRBV29-1 and TRBJ2-7; 8 bases fit TRBD1. CDR1 and CDR2 (germline): SQVTM, ANQGSEA. The CDR3 has 16 residues. V dropped 1 base and J dropped 2; count of bases not matched to a gene: 10. CDR3 sequence reads: CSVEARQGARPYEQYF. CDR3 sequence (DNA): TGCAGCGTTGAAGCCCGCCAGGGGGCACGACCCTACGAGCAGTACTTC.

This clonotype showed up many times. This chain connects TRBV6-1 to TRBJ1-5, with D uncertain. The CDR3 consists of 13 residues. Germline V gene data show CDR1 as MNHNS and CDR2 as SASEGT. V was clipped by 4 bases and J by 5 bases, with 9 bases between them. The CDR3 spells CASSGQLHQPQHF. DNA for the CDR3: TGTGCCAGCAGTGGGCAGTTACATCAGCCCCAGCATTTT.

This clonotype was recorded at least ten times. The chain recombines TRBV20-1 with TRBJ1-2; D may be TRBD1 (5 bases). V gave up 5 bases and J gave up 4 bases, with 26 bases separating them. The CDR3 runs 17 residues. Germline V gene lookup returns CDR1 DFQATT and CDR2 SNEGSKA (reference sequence). CDR3 region: CSALGARAQPLLYGYTF. The CDR3 DNA reads TGCAGTGCTCTTGGGGCCAGGGCACAACCACTCCTCTATGGCTACACCTTC.

This clonotype was found a few times. The CDR3 DNA sequence: TGTGCCAGCAGAACCGGGACTAGCGGGGCCTCCCTCTACGAGCAGTACTTC. Translating gives CASRTGTSGASLYEQYF. This rearrangement joins TRBV27 to TRBJ2-7; TRBD2 aligns across 13 bases. V dropped 6 bases and J dropped 3; count of bases not matched to a gene: 11. This CDR3 is 17 amino acids long. Per germline, CDR1 MNHEY and CDR2 SMNVEV (reference sequence).

Ten or more counts support this clonotype. The rearrangement joins TRBV24-1 to TRBJ1-1; unclear D gene. The CDR3 has 13 residues. Trimming stripped 6 bases from V and 4 bases from J, with 11 bases between. Germline V lookup: CDR1 KGHDR, CDR2 SFDVKD. CDR3 region: CATSYNSGTEAFF. The CDR3 region has the DNA TGTGCCACCAGTTATAACAGTGGCACTGAAGCTTTCTTT.

This clonotype was found a few times. The V gene is TRBV6-1, the J gene TRBJ1-5; 9 bases map to TRBD1. The V segment lost 5 bases and the J segment 6 bases; nucleotides outside the gene matches: 5. The CDR3 consists of 14 residues. The germline gives CDR1 MNHNS, CDR2 SASEGT. Here the CDR3 reads CASSTGGGRQPQHF. In DNA, the CDR3 is TGTGCCAGCAGTACAGGGGGCGGTCGTCAGCCCCAGCATTTT.